These 9 T cell receptor beta chains were all obtained from the same sample, sequenced in a study of blood T cell repertoires in COVID-19. The repertoire was sequenced with immunoSEQ multiplex PCR; TCRdb's copy has only in-frame clones and lacks some. The table shows some 120,000 clones, with about 87% occurring only once. The sample consisted of peripheral blood. The receptors originated from a woman in her sixties or seventies with acute or convalescent COVID-19.

The V and J genes are TRBV2 and TRBJ2-3, with D perhaps matching TRBD1 (5 bases). Per the germline V gene, CDR1 is SNHLY and CDR2 is FYNNEI. This CDR3 has 15 residues. V lost 10 bases and J lost 1, with 18 bases in between. The CDR3 reads CATSSGIGGTDTQYF. CDR3 sequence (DNA): TGTGCCACCAGCTCAGGGATAGGTGGCACAGATACGCAGTATTTT. Full variable domain (missing parts from reference TRBV2 and TRBJ2-3): EPEVTQTPSHQVTQMGQEVILRCVPISNHLYFYWYRQILGQKVEFLVSFYNNEISEKSEIFDDQFSVERPDGSNFTLKIRSTKLEDSAMYFCATSSGIGGTDTQYFGPGTRLTVL.

This chain joins TRBV19 and TRBJ1-1; 7 bases agree with TRBD1. The CDR3 is 13 residues long. The V gene end was trimmed by 5 bases and the J gene end by 2 bases; junction bases not matched to a gene: 2. Looked up from germline, CDR1 is LNHDA and CDR2 is SQIVND (reference sequence). The DNA of the CDR3 is TGTGCCAGTAGTGGGACAGATAACACTGAAGCTTTCTTT. This sequence encodes CASSGTDNTEAFF.

V usage is TRBV6-1 and J usage is TRBJ2-7; D is possibly TRBD1 (5 bases). The CDR3 totals 13 residues. In germline, CDR1 is MNHNS, CDR2 SASEGT. V lost 2 bases to trimming and J lost 4 bases, with 9 bases between them. The CDR3 DNA follows: TGTGCCAGCAGTGAACAGGGCAAGTACGAGCAGTACTTC. It translates to CASSEQGKYEQYF.

The rearrangement links TRBV9 to TRBJ1-3, with 8 bases lining up with TRBD1. This CDR3 has 17 residues. Looked up from germline, CDR1 is SGDLS and CDR2 is YYNGEE. V was clipped by 1 base and J by 0 bases; unmatched bases: 6. The CDR3 DNA follows: TGTGCCAGCAGCGTATCCCCAGGGGGCCTCTCTGGAAACACCATATATTTT. Protein: CASSVSPGGLSGNTIYF.

This sequence joins TRBV3-1 (or the pseudogene TRBV3-2) and TRBJ2-5; 8 bases map to TRBD1. Trimming removed 2 bases from V and 4 bases from J; junction bases left unmatched: 9. The germline V gene has CDR1 LGHDT and CDR2 YNNKEL (reference sequence). CDR3 length: 16 residues. The CDR3 region is CASSQNHLRGLETQYF. CDR3 nucleotides: TGTGCCAGCAGCCAAAACCACCTCAGGGGGCTAGAGACCCAGTACTTC.

This clone is a singleton in its sample. The chain joins TRBV9 to TRBJ2-5, with 10 nucleotides matching TRBD2. Germline CDR1 SGDLS, CDR2 YYNGEE. The CDR3 length is 16 residues. V lost 0 bases to trimming and J lost 4 bases; unmatched junction nucleotides: 6. The CDR3, as DNA: TGTGCCAGCAGCGTAGTGCCTAGCGGGAGTGGAGAGACCCAGTACTTC. Its translation: CASSVVPSGSGETQYF.

The V and J genes are TRBV28 and TRBJ1-2, with no clear D. The V and J ends lost 1 base and 8 bases respectively, with 8 bases between them. The V gene's germline CDR1 is MDHEN and CDR2 SYDVKM. The CDR3 totals 12 residues. CDR3 protein: CASSLFPGGYTF. The CDR3 DNA reads TGTGCCAGCAGTTTATTCCCGGGGGGCTACACCTTC.

This chain uses TRBV5-1 with TRBJ2-5, with 7 nucleotides matching TRBD2. Germline trimming cut 0 bases from V and 6 bases from J; bases unmatched to any gene: 5. Germline CDR1 and CDR2: SGHRS and YFSETQ. There are 14 residues in the CDR3. CDR3 protein: CASSLDSGKKTQYF. The DNA for the CDR3 is TGCGCCAGCAGCTTGGACAGCGGGAAAAAGACCCAGTACTTC. The whole variable domain, filled in from reference TRBV5-1 and TRBJ2-5, reads KAGVTQTPRYLIKTRGQQVTLSCSPISGHRSVSWYQQTPGQGLQFLFEYFSETQRNKGNFPGRFSGRQFSNSRSEMNVSTLELGDSALYLCASSLDSGKKTQYFGPGTRLLVL.

The chain uses TRBV28 and TRBJ2-2, with D possibly being TRBD2 (6 bases). V was clipped by 7 bases and J by 4 bases, with 16 bases between them. This CDR3 contains 15 residues. CDR1 and CDR2 (germline): MDHEN, SYDVKM. The CDR3 DNA follows: TGTGCCAGCACCTTAATGGAGGGGCTCACCGGGGAGCTGTTTTTT. Its translation: CASTLMEGLTGELFF.